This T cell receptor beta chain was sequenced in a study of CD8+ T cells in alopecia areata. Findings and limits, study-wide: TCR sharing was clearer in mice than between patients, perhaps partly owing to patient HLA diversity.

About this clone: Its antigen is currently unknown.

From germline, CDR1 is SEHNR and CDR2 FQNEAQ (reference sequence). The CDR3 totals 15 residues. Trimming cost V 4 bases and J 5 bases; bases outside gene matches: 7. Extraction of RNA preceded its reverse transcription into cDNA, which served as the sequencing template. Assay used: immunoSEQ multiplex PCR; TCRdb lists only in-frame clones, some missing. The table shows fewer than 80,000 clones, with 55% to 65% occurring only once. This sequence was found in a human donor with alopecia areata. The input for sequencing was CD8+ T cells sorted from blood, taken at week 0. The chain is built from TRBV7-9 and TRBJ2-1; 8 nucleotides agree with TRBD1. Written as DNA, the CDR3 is TGTGCCAGCAGCTCCCACGGGACAGGTCACAATGAGCAGTTCTTC. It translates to CASSSHGTGHNEQFF.